This entry concerns a single T cell receptor (beta chain). Sequence at one end of the junction differs from germline and may be a read error. The CDR3 extends over 17 amino acids. Per germline, CDR1 MNHEY and CDR2 SMNVEV (reference sequence). This record belongs to a study of blood T cell repertoires in COVID-19. For the study at large: In each case, the material was cDNA or gDNA derived from T cells, B-cell-depleted T cells, or PBMCs.

The method was immunoSEQ multiplex PCR; TCRdb's version includes in-frame clones alone and lacks a portion of them. Of approximately 300,000 clones listed, about 90% were seen once; the top ten hold roughly 5.3%. Recruits, aged about 18 to 100 years, lived in 24 US areas. Each participant's cohort was designated according to participant-reported clinical history. Donors in Cohort 3 who had recovered were those with two negative PCRs, healthcare professional clearance, or resolution of their symptoms. The V gene is TRBV27, the J gene TRBJ2-3, with 14 bases that match TRBD2. Specimen: PBMCs or T cells enriched from blood (not recorded which). This TCR was sampled from a woman aged 25 to 45 who had recovered from COVID-19. The CDR3 protein is CASSVSGTSGGEYTQYF. DNA of the CDR3: TGTGCCAGCAGTGTATCCGGGACTAGCGGGGGTGAATATACGCAGTATTTT.